This T cell receptor beta chain was sequenced for a study of regulatory T cells in long-lasting Graves disease. Study-level information: Graves' patients with a new diagnosis had received antithyroid drugs under 3 months.

Through Arm-PCR of CDR3 regions and iRepertoire HTBI primers, TCR beta libraries were built. TCRdb called the multiplex PCR reads again in MiXCR, with one record for every CDR3 protein. The data hold about 470,000 distinct CDR3 sequences, with 14% to 15% observed a single time. Stated time point: newly diagnosed GD, antithyroid drugs for less than 3 months. The TCR library was made from RNA extracted from PBMCs. V lost 1 base and J lost 3; bases outside the gene matches: 9. CDR1 is DFQATT, CDR2 SNEGSKA, per germline (reference sequence). This CDR3 has 16 residues. In addition, the sample was reused for a study of T cells in Graves' hyperthyroidism and ophthalmopathy. That report notes: A model of 13 V-J features distinguished ophthalmopathy from stable hyperthyroidism.

The sequencing here drew on peripheral blood mononuclear cells (PBMCs), taken at new diagnosis, from a patient treated with antithyroid drugs. The chain joins TRBV20-1 to TRBJ2-3, with 8 bases fitting TRBD1. The TCR comes from a woman younger than 45 with Graves disease. CDR3 sequence: CSARGPTTGVTDTQYF. In DNA, the CDR3 is TGCAGTGCTAGAGGCCCCACGACAGGGGTGACAGATACGCAGTATTTT.